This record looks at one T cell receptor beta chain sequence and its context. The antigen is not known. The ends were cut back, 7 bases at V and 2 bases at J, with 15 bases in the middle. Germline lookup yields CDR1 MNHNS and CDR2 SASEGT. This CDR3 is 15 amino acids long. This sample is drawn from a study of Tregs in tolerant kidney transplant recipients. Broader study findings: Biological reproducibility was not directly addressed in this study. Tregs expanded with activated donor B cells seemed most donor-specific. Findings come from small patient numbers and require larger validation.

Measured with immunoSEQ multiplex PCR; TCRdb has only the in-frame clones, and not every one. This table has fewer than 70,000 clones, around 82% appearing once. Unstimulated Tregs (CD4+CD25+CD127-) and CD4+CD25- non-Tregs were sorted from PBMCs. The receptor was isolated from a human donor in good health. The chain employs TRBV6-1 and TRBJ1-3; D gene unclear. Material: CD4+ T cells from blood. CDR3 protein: CASTRADDTGNTIYF. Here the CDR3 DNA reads TGTGCCAGCACCCGAGCGGACGATACTGGAAACACCATATATTTT.